A single sample gave rise to the 20 T cell receptor beta chains below, sequenced in a study of control samples from healthy donors and cancer patients. The method was immunoSEQ multiplex PCR; TCRdb's version includes in-frame clones alone and lacks a portion of them. In the table there are around 100,000 clones, under 95% of which are singletons. The sample consisted of blood. The source is a woman in her late teens or twenties in good health.

The rearrangement joins TRBV24-1 to TRBJ2-1; TRBD1 agrees at 7 bases. With V trimmed by 0 bases and J by 8 bases, 6 bases remained unmatched. Germline CDR1 is KGHDR and CDR2 is SFDVKD. The CDR3 consists of 15 residues. This CDR3 is CATSDLRQGAHEQFF. In DNA form, the CDR3 reads TGTGCCACCAGTGATTTGAGACAGGGTGCCCATGAGCAGTTCTTC.

The chain recombines TRBV3-1 (or the pseudogene TRBV3-2) with TRBJ1-1; D is ambiguous. Germline-derived CDR1 and CDR2 are LGHDT and YNNKEL (reference sequence). This CDR3 comprises 14 residues. V lost 0 bases, J lost 4 bases, and 9 bases lay in between. CDR3 sequence reads: CASSQEGLSTEAFF. The CDR3 nucleotides read TGTGCCAGCAGCCAAGAGGGGTTGAGCACTGAAGCTTTCTTT.

For this clone: At one end, the junction sequence differs from germline, possibly due to a read error. The chain is built from TRBV19 and TRBJ1-1; 9 nucleotides line up with TRBD1. Germline assignment: CDR1 LNHDA and CDR2 SQIVND (reference sequence). This CDR3 is 16 amino acids long. The CDR3 loop is CARSIGTGIKHTEAFF. CDR3 DNA: TGTGCCAGGAGTATCGGGACAGGGATAAAACACACTGAAGCTTTCTTT.

The genes are TRBV10-2 and TRBJ1-1; 7 nucleotides align to TRBD1. This CDR3 is 14 amino acids long. V shed 4 bases, J shed 5 bases, and the junction held 7 bases outside the gene matches. Germline values: CDR1 WSHSY, CDR2 SAAADI. The CDR3 loop is CASSGIRGGTEAFF. The DNA of the CDR3 is TGCGCCAGCAGTGGCATCAGGGGGGGTACTGAAGCTTTCTTT.

V gene TRBV5-6 combines with J gene TRBJ2-1, with a weak D call TRBD2 (6 bases). V was trimmed by 4 bases and J by 8 bases, leaving 13 bases between them. Germline V gene sequence: CDR1 SGHDT, CDR2 YYEEEE. The CDR3 loop spans 13 amino acids. CDR3 region: CASSIRGKDEQFF. The CDR3 DNA is TGTGCCAGCAGCATCCGGGGGAAGGATGAGCAGTTCTTC.

V is TRBV19 and J is TRBJ1-4; D is possibly TRBD1 (6 bases). CDR3 size: 12 residues. CDR1 and CDR2 from the germline V gene are LNHDA and SQIVND (reference sequence). The germline V and J ends were trimmed by 6 bases and 7 bases, with 9 bases remaining between them. CDR3 DNA: TGTGCCAGTAGCTGGGGGCGTGAAAAACTGTTTTTT. Translating it yields CASSWGREKLFF.

The rearrangement links TRBV6-1 to TRBJ1-2, with a possible D match to TRBD1 (6 bases). Germline CDR1 and CDR2: MNHNS and SASEGT. V lost 7 bases and J lost 8, with 14 bases in between. The CDR3 is 12 amino acids. CDR3 region: CASTQGPGGYTF. DNA of the CDR3: TGTGCCAGCACCCAGGGGCCAGGGGGCTACACCTTC.

This rearrangement joins TRBV28 to TRBJ1-2, with D unclear. V was clipped by 4 bases and J by 0 bases, with 12 bases between them. The CDR3 runs to 15 residues. Per germline, CDR1 MDHEN and CDR2 SYDVKM. CDR3 sequence reads: CASSSGTSSNYGYTF. The CDR3, as DNA: TGTGCCAGCAGTTCAGGCACGTCCTCTAACTATGGCTACACCTTC.

CDR3 region: CASSQGGPRSYEQYF. In DNA form, the CDR3 reads TGTGCCAGCAGCCAAGGCGGGCCGCGGTCCTACGAGCAGTACTTC. The chain recombines TRBV3-1 (or the pseudogene TRBV3-2) with TRBJ2-7; a weak D match, TRBD2 (5 bases). CDR1 and CDR2 (germline): LGHDT, YNNKEL (reference sequence). The CDR3 totals 15 residues. Deletions cut 1 base from V and 1 base from J, with 11 bases between.

The chain recombines TRBV5-4 with TRBJ1-6; weak D call: TRBD1 (5 bases). Germline V gives CDR1 SGHNT, CDR2 YYREEE (reference sequence). CDR3 size: 14 residues. V lost 1 base and J lost 8, with 10 bases in between. The CDR3 loop is CASSLTGGDSPLHF. The CDR3 nucleotides read TGTGCCAGCAGCTTGACAGGCGGGGATTCACCCCTCCACTTT.

This clone appeared a few times. The same CDR3 is also encoded by other DNA sequences in this sample. The V call is TRBV7-3, the J call TRBJ2-3; D gene uncertain. V lost 4 bases and J 0 bases, leaving 2 bases between the germline ends. The germline V gene encodes CDR1 SGHTA and CDR2 FQGTGA. The CDR3 is 12 amino acids. The CDR3 reads CASSSSTDTQYF. Here the CDR3 DNA reads TGTGCCAGCAGCTCTAGCACAGATACGCAGTATTTT.

This clone was recorded once. This chain links TRBV12-3 or TRBV12-4 with TRBJ1-4; D gene unclear. The ends were cut back, 0 bases at V and 7 bases at J, with 6 bases in the middle. CDR3 length: 13 residues. CDR3 sequence (DNA): TGTGCCAGCAGTTTAGCGTACGGTGAAAAACTGTTTTTT. Translation gives CASSLAYGEKLFF.

The chain joins TRBV19 to TRBJ1-4, with D unresolved. The germline V gene has CDR1 LNHDA and CDR2 SQIVND (reference sequence). V was trimmed by 7 bases and J by 0 bases, leaving 9 bases between them. The CDR3 spans 14 residues. CDR3: CASTPGTTNEKLFF. The CDR3 DNA sequence: TGTGCCAGTACTCCCGGGACAACTAATGAAAAACTGTTTTTT.

The chain recombines TRBV5-1 with TRBJ2-5, with 11 bases aligning to TRBD2. Losses at the gene ends were 5 bases for V and 5 bases for J; bases not matched to a gene: 8. The germline V gene encodes CDR1 SGHRS and CDR2 YFSETQ. CDR3 length: 15 residues. The CDR3 DNA reads as TGCGCCAGCAGTTTAGCGGGGGGGCCCGAGGAGACCCAGTACTTC. Protein sequence: CASSLAGGPEETQYF.

The chain links TRBV27 to TRBJ1-2; D is undetermined. Trimming left V 3 bases short and J 6 bases short, with 14 bases between. Per germline, CDR1 MNHEY and CDR2 SMNVEV (reference sequence). The CDR3 spans 14 residues. The DNA for the CDR3 is TGTGCCAGCAGTTTCCGGGAGGGTAGGGATGGCTACACCTTC. Protein product: CASSFREGRDGYTF.

V is TRBV5-6 and J is TRBJ2-1; D uncertain. This CDR3 region has 15 residues. Between the trimmed V and J ends, which lost 1 base and 2 bases, there was a span of 10 bases. Germline-derived CDR1 and CDR2 are SGHDT and YYEEEE. CDR3 sequence (DNA): TGTGCCAGCAGCTTGCTAGGTCCTGCCTACAATGAGCAGTTCTTC. Residues: CASSLLGPAYNEQFF.

The chain is built from TRBV10-3 and TRBJ1-3, with 10 bases that match TRBD1. Per germline, CDR1 ENHRY and CDR2 SYGVKD. CDR3 size: 17 residues. V lost 3 bases, J lost 3 bases, and 8 bases stayed unmatched. CDR3 protein: CAISERTGGENGNTIYF. CDR3 nucleotide sequence: TGTGCCATCAGTGAAAGGACAGGGGGTGAGAATGGAAACACCATATATTTT.

Only one count was recorded for this clone. This rearrangement joins TRBV19 to TRBJ1-2; D unclear. The CDR3 runs to 15 residues. Germline V gene lookup returns CDR1 LNHDA and CDR2 SQIVND (reference sequence). The V end lost 3 bases, the J end lost 2 bases, and 13 bases lay between the germline ends. The chain's CDR3 is CASSISRQKNYGYTF. Here the CDR3 DNA reads TGTGCCAGTAGTATTAGTAGACAAAAAAACTATGGCTACACCTTC.

The V call is TRBV2, the J call TRBJ2-2; TRBD2 agrees at 11 bases. The CDR3 is 15 residues long. J lost 4 bases, V lost 6 bases, and 4 bases had no gene match. Per germline, CDR1 SNHLY and CDR2 FYNNEI. The CDR3 DNA reads TGTGCCAGCAGGCGACTAGCGGGATCCACCGGGGAGCTGTTTTTT. Amino acids: CASRRLAGSTGELFF.

The genes are TRBV27 and TRBJ2-6; a possible D gene is TRBD2 (5 bases). Per the germline V gene, CDR1 is MNHEY and CDR2 is SMNVEV (reference sequence). The CDR3 loop spans 16 amino acids. Trimming pared 0 bases from V and 2 bases from J, leaving 8 bases between. CDR3 sequence reads: CASSLSPGTGANVLTF. The CDR3 nucleotides are TGTGCCAGCAGTTTATCCCCGGGAACTGGGGCCAACGTCCTGACTTTC.